This passage covers 5 T cell receptor beta chains from one sample sequenced in a study of radiation and T cells in renal cell carcinoma. The time point was: blood 2 weeks post-SBRT. Documented treatment: 15 Gy SBRT to primary tumor, nephrectomy 4 weeks later. The repertoire was sequenced with immunoSEQ multiplex PCR; TCRdb's copy has only in-frame clones and lacks some. The table has roughly 140,000 clones, approximately 86% seen once. The sample was blood, taken from a patient whose treatment included radiotherapy and nephrectomy. The receptors here all came from a woman aged 50 to 65 with renal cell carcinoma.

The chain links TRBV6-1 to TRBJ1-6; TRBD1 agrees at 10 bases. This CDR3 is built from 14 residues. V lost 4 bases, J lost 10 bases, and 4 bases stayed unmatched. Looked up from germline, CDR1 is MNHNS and CDR2 is SASEGT. DNA of the CDR3: TGTGCCAGCAGTGGGAGGGACAGGGGCTCACCCCTCCACTTT. This codes for CASSGRDRGSPLHF.

V is TRBV9 and J is TRBJ2-7, with no clear D. The CDR3 has 14 amino acids. Trimming removed 4 bases from V and 5 bases from J, with 16 bases in between. Germline V gene sequence: CDR1 SGDLS, CDR2 YYNGEE. As DNA, the CDR3 is TGTGCCAGCAGCCCGTTTAACATGATGAACGAGCAGTACTTC. This codes for CASSPFNMMNEQYF.

This clone was recorded once. The chain is built from TRBV5-1 and TRBJ2-1, with 11 bases identical to TRBD2. This CDR3 spans 18 amino acids. From germline, CDR1 is SGHRS and CDR2 YFSETQ. Trimming took 4 bases from V and 6 from J; bases not matched to a gene: 15. The CDR3 here is CASSPAQGSGGGRNEQFF. The CDR3 region has the DNA TGCGCCAGCAGCCCGGCCCAGGGTAGCGGGGGGGGTCGCAATGAGCAGTTCTTC.

V and J are TRBV5-6 and TRBJ1-2; D is unresolved. V was pared by 0 bases and J by 5 bases, with 11 bases between. Germline-derived CDR1 and CDR2 are SGHDT and YYEEEE. This CDR3 is built from 14 residues. CDR3: CASSLGGRGYGYTF. CDR3 nucleotides: TGTGCCAGCAGCTTGGGAGGGAGAGGGTATGGCTACACCTTC.

This clone was detected once. The genes are TRBV15 and TRBJ2-3, with 7 bases identical to TRBD2. Germline loops: CDR1 LNHNV, CDR2 YYDKDF (reference sequence). The CDR3 loop spans 16 amino acids. Germline trimming cut 3 bases from V and 5 bases from J; bases unmatched to any gene: 11. The CDR3 loop is CATSSQPGLFGDTQYF. The CDR3 coding sequence is TGTGCCACCAGCAGTCAGCCGGGACTATTCGGAGATACGCAGTATTTT.